This T cell receptor beta chain comes out of a study of control samples from healthy donors and cancer patients. The ends were cut back, 0 bases at V and 4 bases at J, with 8 bases in the middle. Germline assignment: CDR1 SGHRS and CDR2 YFSETQ. This CDR3 region has 13 residues. Some clones are missing from TCRdb's copy, which holds only in-frame ones; the method was immunoSEQ multiplex PCR. The specimen's table records about 200,000 clones. V gene TRBV5-1 combines with J gene TRBJ2-7; D unresolved. The sample consisted of blood. This TCR came from a woman younger than 45 in good health. The CDR3 bases are TGCGCCAGCAGCTTGGGGGCAGTTTACGAGCAGTACTTC. It yields the protein CASSLGAVYEQYF.